Each of the 4 T cell receptor beta chains below was sequenced from the same sample in a study of cytomegalovirus exposure and HLA in healthy donors. The PCR used 60 Vbeta and 13 Jbeta primers. Clones were read by immunoSEQ multiplex PCR, and TCRdb kept only the in-frame ones, dropping some. The repertoire holds about 90,000 clones, around 66% seen once, with about 3.9% in the top ten. The sample consisted of PBMCs. Every receptor here comes from a man in his thirties or forties in good health and CMV-seronegative.

The sample holds a few counts of this clone. The chain combines TRBV4-3 with TRBJ2-7; 9 positions agree with TRBD1. The germline gives CDR1 LGHNA, CDR2 YSLEER. The CDR3 contains 13 residues. Germline trimming cut 8 bases from V and 3 bases from J; bases unmatched to any gene: 5. The CDR3 reads CASSWGQGYEQYF. CDR3 sequence (DNA): TGCGCCAGCTCGTGGGGACAGGGCTACGAGCAGTACTTC.

The CDR3 DNA reads TGCGCCAGCAGTGAGTCGGCGGCAGGGCCCGAGCAGTACTTC. It specifies CASSESAAGPEQYF. The genes are TRBV10-1 and TRBJ2-7; weak D call: TRBD1 (5 bases). The CDR3 covers 14 residues. V was clipped by 0 bases and J by 6 bases, with 12 bases between them. Germline V lookup: CDR1 WNHNN, CDR2 SYGVQD (reference sequence).

The rearrangement links TRBV15 to TRBJ1-1; D is unresolved. CDR1 is LNHNV and CDR2 is YYDKDF in the germline V gene (reference sequence). The CDR3 length is 13 residues. V was cut by 2 bases and J by 1 base, with 5 bases left in between. CDR3 nucleotide sequence: TGTGCCACCAGCAGATCCCAGAACACTGAAGCTTTCTTT. It encodes CATSRSQNTEAFF.

The sample holds a few counts of this clone. A read error may account for a junction end that differs from germline. The genes are TRBV5-1 and TRBJ1-4; 7 bases are shared with TRBD1. The CDR3 is 16 residues long. Germline V gives CDR1 SGHRS, CDR2 YFSETQ. CDR3 residues: CASSSPRQGANEKLFF. The DNA for the CDR3 is TGTGCCAGCAGCAGCCCGAGACAGGGTGCTAATGAAAAACTGTTTTTT.